The 15 T cell receptor beta chains given below trace back to one sample, sequenced in a study of blood T cell repertoires in COVID-19. Data came from immunoSEQ multiplex PCR; TCRdb stores just in-frame clones and leaves some out. In the table there are nearly 100,000 clones, approximately 84% of which are singletons. The sample was peripheral blood. The receptors were sampled from a man between 65 and 85 years old with acute or convalescent COVID-19.

In its sample, this clone was seen once. The chain joins TRBV25-1 to TRBJ2-1, with 10 bases that match TRBD1. Germline values: CDR1 MGHDK, CDR2 SYGVNS. Losses at the gene ends were 5 bases for V and 1 base for J; bases not matched to a gene: 2. The CDR3 covers 15 residues. This CDR3 reads CASSTGQGSYNEQFF. In nucleotides, the CDR3 is TGTGCCAGCAGTACGGGACAGGGGTCCTACAATGAGCAGTTCTTC.

The chain uses TRBV7-6 and TRBJ1-2; 8 positions match TRBD1. The CDR3 runs to 13 residues. V lost 5 bases to trimming and J lost 4 bases; unmatched junction nucleotides: 3. Germline V CDR1 and CDR2: SGHVS, FNYEAQ. CDR3 residues: CASSTGQGYGYTF. CDR3 sequence (DNA): TGTGCCAGCAGCACCGGACAGGGCTATGGCTACACCTTC.

The chain recombines TRBV24-1 with TRBJ2-1, with D possibly TRBD2 on 5 matching bases. The CDR3 consists of 15 residues. CDR1 and CDR2 from the germline V gene are KGHDR and SFDVKD. Trimming cost V 4 bases and J 8 bases, with 17 bases left between them. Written as DNA, the CDR3 is TGTGCCACCAGTGACCCAGATAATAGCGAAGATGAGCAGTTCTTC. Its translation: CATSDPDNSEDEQFF.

The chain joins TRBV6-5 to TRBJ1-2, with 9 positions matching TRBD1. After removal of 6 bases from V and 6 bases from J, the junction contained 5 bases not matched to a gene. Germline V gene sequence: CDR1 MNHEY, CDR2 SVGAGI. This CDR3 spans 13 amino acids. Here the CDR3 reads CASRDRDRDGYTF. The CDR3 DNA follows: TGTGCCAGCAGGGACCGGGACAGGGATGGCTACACCTTC.

The chain couples TRBV6-5 to TRBJ2-2; 10 bases align to TRBD2. CDR1 and CDR2 (germline): MNHEY, SVGAGI. CDR3 length: 15 residues. Trimming cost V 6 bases and J 5 bases; bases outside gene matches: 6. The CDR3 coding sequence is TGTGCCAGCAGGATGACTAGCGGGTGGACCGGGGAGCTGTTTTTT. The encoded protein is CASRMTSGWTGELFF.

The V gene is TRBV5-8, the J gene TRBJ2-7, with TRBD1 matching 10 bases. CDR1 and CDR2 (germline): SGHTS, YDEGEE. This CDR3 has 15 residues. J was trimmed by 2 bases and V by 0 bases; bases with no gene match: 2. CDR3: CASSLVGQGPYEQYF. The DNA for the CDR3 is TGTGCCAGCAGCTTGGTGGGACAGGGGCCCTACGAGCAGTACTTC.

The rearrangement joins TRBV28 to TRBJ2-3, with TRBD2 matching 10 bases. The CDR3 loop spans 18 amino acids. V was clipped by 4 bases and J by 4 bases; unmatched bases: 14. From germline, CDR1 is MDHEN and CDR2 SYDVKM. CDR3 DNA sequence: TGTGCCAGCAGTTCCACCCTCGGTAGCGGGAGGAAGGCAGATACGCAGTATTTT. It codes for CASSSTLGSGRKADTQYF.

This clone was found once. The chain recombines TRBV4-1 with TRBJ2-7; TRBD1 matches at 8 bases. The germline V gene encodes CDR1 MGHRA and CDR2 YSYEKL. CDR3 length: 16 residues. Unmatched junction bases numbered 8, after V lost 0 bases and J lost 4 bases. The CDR3 protein is CASSQDRQGAQYEQYF. CDR3 bases: TGCGCCAGCAGCCAAGATAGGCAGGGGGCGCAATACGAGCAGTACTTC.

This clone was recorded once. The chain couples TRBV5-1 to TRBJ1-2; 10 bases align to TRBD1. The CDR3 has 14 residues. Germline CDR1 is SGHRS and CDR2 is YFSETQ. The ends lost 4 bases at V and 4 bases at J; junction bases unmatched: 4. The CDR3 nucleotides read TGCGCCAGCAGCCGGGACAGGGGCGGCTATGGCTACACCTTC. This codes for CASSRDRGGYGYTF.

The V gene is TRBV6-5, the J gene TRBJ1-2; D is unclear. V dropped 0 bases and J dropped 8 bases, with 16 bases sitting between them. From germline, CDR1 is MNHEY and CDR2 SVGAGI. This CDR3 region has 15 residues. CDR3 residues: CASSYSSSNSRGYTF. CDR3 nucleotide sequence: TGTGCCAGCAGTTACTCATCTAGCAATAGTCGGGGCTACACCTTC.

The chain combines TRBV2 with TRBJ2-4, with D possibly TRBD2 on 6 matching bases. V lost 7 bases to trimming and J lost 7 bases, with 14 bases between them. CDR1 and CDR2 from the germline V gene are SNHLY and FYNNEI. This CDR3 has 13 amino acids. The CDR3 reads CASTTIRGNIQYF. The DNA for the CDR3 is TGTGCCAGCACCACAATTCGGGGGAACATTCAGTACTTC.

The chain carries TRBV24-1 and TRBJ2-2; no definite D call. The CDR3 length is 13 residues. Germline V gives CDR1 KGHDR, CDR2 SFDVKD. Trimming pared 3 bases from V and 4 bases from J, leaving 5 bases between. Written as DNA, the CDR3 is TGTGCCACCAGTGATCTGTTCACCGGGGAGCTGTTTTTT. Translating gives CATSDLFTGELFF.

J is TRBJ2-7 and V is TRBV5-1; 10 bases are a match to TRBD2. Germline values: CDR1 SGHRS, CDR2 YFSETQ. The ends lost 1 base at V and 1 base at J; junction bases unmatched: 2. The CDR3 has 15 amino acids. The CDR3 nucleotides are TGCGCCAGCAGCTTGCTAGCGGGAGAGTCCTACGAGCAGTACTTC. This translates into CASSLLAGESYEQYF.

This clone was counted once. The chain is built from TRBV27 and TRBJ1-1; the D gene is possibly TRBD1 (6 bases). In germline, CDR1 is MNHEY, CDR2 SMNVEV (reference sequence). There are 14 residues in the CDR3. V was cut by 3 bases and J by 6 bases, with 14 bases left in between. Here the CDR3 DNA reads TGTGCCAGCAGTTTGGGGGCAGGGTTTGCTGAAGCTTTCTTT. Its protein product is CASSLGAGFAEAFF.

The rearrangement joins TRBV2 to TRBJ2-7; 8 positions match TRBD1. CDR3 size: 16 residues. The germline gives CDR1 SNHLY, CDR2 FYNNEI. J lost 4 bases, V lost 2 bases, and 10 bases had no gene match. DNA of the CDR3: TGTGCCAGCAGTGAACTATCAGGGGGCGGGTATTACGAGCAGTACTTC. It is translated as CASSELSGGGYYEQYF.